The TCR beta chain under discussion was sequenced for a study of CD8 T cells in Susac syndrome. Reverse transcription of 0.5 to 1 ug RNA was performed with random hexamers. With immunoSEQ multiplex PCR, TCR beta CDR3 was amplified across 54 Vbeta and 13 Jbeta. TCRdb called the immunoSEQ multiplex PCR reads again in MiXCR, with one record for every CDR3 protein. Of more than 55,000 distinct CDR3 sequences in the sample, 95% were seen once. High-throughput TCR beta sequencing covered peripheral CD8+ and CD4+ T cells. As controls, healthy donors matched for age and sex were used. The CDR3 has 14 residues. Germline CDR1 LGHDT, CDR2 YNNKEL (reference sequence). The V and J ends lost 8 bases and 0 bases respectively, with 10 bases between them.

This receptor was obtained from a human donor in good health. The chain couples TRBV3-1 to TRBJ2-2, with D perhaps TRBD1 (6 bases). The sample was CD8+ T cells from PBMCs. The CDR3 DNA follows: TGTGCCAGCGGACAGCCTGCGAACACCGGGGAGCTGTTTTTT. Its protein is CASGQPANTGELFF.